This TCR beta chain was captured in a study of breast tumors, draining lymph nodes, adjacent tissues. Findings of the study overall: The lymph node origin of tumor T cells was framed as consistent with a hypothesis, not demonstrated. Most tumor T cells seemingly derive from lymph node, then expand in tumor. Tumor and nontumor repertoires were significantly more similar in luminal-like than in basal-like breast cancer. Compared with lymph nodes, tumors were less diverse; compared with nontumor tissue, more.

Samples came from axillary lymph nodes draining the breast cancer. TCRdb itself ran the multiplex PCR reads through MiXCR, one entry per CDR3 protein. The table records about 89,000 distinct CDR3 sequences, over 25% of them present only once. The CDR3 contains 20 residues. Trimming took 7 bases from V and 2 from J; bases not matched to a gene: 18. Germline CDR1 reads SNHLY; CDR2 reads FYNNEI. As concerns this clonotype: Its cognate antigen is unknown.

This chain connects TRBV2 to TRBJ1-5, with 12 nucleotides matching TRBD1. Sequencing was done on a sample of axillary lymph node tissue. This clonotype originated in a female donor with breast cancer. Some clones in this sample may be carry-over from other donors' samples. In nucleotides, the CDR3 is TGTGCCAGCAAGGGTGCCTGGGACAGGGGGCCTACGGAGCGCAATCAGCCCCAGCATTTT. Amino acids: CASKGAWDRGPTERNQPQHF.